In this sample, the clone carrying this TCR beta chain turned up many times. The target antigen is unknown. This CDR3 is built from 14 residues. The V and J ends lost 0 bases and 1 base respectively, with 6 bases between them. CDR1 MNHNS and CDR2 SASEGT come from the germline V gene. Ahead of thyroid surgery, no patient had received treatment of any kind. The data stem from a study of metastatic and nonmetastatic thyroid tumors. Across the whole study: A comparison of repertoires was made across blood and tumor or nodule tissue from malignant and benign thyroid patients. Study outcomes and limitations: Malignant tumors reportedly showed significantly higher TCR beta diversity than benign nodules in both blood and tumor.

TCRdb ran MiXCR on the PCR reads. The sample consists of roughly 71,000 clones, around 19% of them appearing once. The chain links TRBV6-1 to TRBJ1-2; no clear D gene. The sample comprised blood. This TCR came from a female donor with papillary thyroid cancer or a benign thyroid nodule (not recorded which). Some clones in this sample may be carry-over from other donors' samples. CDR3 loop: CASSEALINYGYTF. DNA of the CDR3: TGTGCCAGCAGTGAAGCGCTGATTAACTATGGCTACACCTTC.